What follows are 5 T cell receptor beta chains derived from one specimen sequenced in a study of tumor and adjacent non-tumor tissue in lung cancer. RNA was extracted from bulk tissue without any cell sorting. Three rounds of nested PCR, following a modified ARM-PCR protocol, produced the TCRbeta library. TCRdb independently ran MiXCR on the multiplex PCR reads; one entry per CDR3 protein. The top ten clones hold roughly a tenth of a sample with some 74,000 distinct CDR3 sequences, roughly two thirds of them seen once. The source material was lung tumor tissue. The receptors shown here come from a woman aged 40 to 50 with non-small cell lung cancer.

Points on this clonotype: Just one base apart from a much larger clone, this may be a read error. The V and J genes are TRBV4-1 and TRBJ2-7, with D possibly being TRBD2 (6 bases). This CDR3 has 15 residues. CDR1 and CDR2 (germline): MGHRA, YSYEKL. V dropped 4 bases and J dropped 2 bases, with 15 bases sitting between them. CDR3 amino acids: CASSRVEGITYEQYF. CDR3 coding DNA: TGCGCCAGCAGCCGAGTGGAGGGGATAACCTACGAGCAGTACTTC.

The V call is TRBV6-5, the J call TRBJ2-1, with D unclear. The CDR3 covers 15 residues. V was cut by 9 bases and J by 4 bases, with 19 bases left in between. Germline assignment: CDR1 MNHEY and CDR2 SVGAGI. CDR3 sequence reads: CASAKLTGEYNEQFF. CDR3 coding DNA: TGTGCCAGTGCCAAACTAACGGGCGAATACAATGAGCAGTTCTTC.

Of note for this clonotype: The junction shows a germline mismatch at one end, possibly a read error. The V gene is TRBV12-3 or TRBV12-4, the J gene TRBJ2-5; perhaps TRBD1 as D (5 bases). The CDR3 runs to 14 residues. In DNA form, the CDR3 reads TGTGCTAGCAGTTTATCGGCAGGACATGAGACCCAGTACTTC. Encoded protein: CASSLSAGHETQYF.

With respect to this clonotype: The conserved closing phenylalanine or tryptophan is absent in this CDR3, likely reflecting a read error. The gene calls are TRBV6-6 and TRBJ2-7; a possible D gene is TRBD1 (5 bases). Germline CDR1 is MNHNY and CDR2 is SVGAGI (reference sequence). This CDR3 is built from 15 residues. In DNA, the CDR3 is TGTACCAGCAGCTTGGGCCCACAGGCCTACTACGAGCAGTACTTA. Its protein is CTSSLGPQAYYEQYL.

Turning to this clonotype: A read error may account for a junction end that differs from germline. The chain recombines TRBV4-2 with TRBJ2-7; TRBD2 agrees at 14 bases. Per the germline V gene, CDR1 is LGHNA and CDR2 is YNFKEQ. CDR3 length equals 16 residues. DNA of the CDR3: TGTGCCAGTAGCCAGACGACTAGCGGGAGGGCCTACGAGGAGTACTTC. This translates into CASSQTTSGRAYEEYF.